These 3 T cell receptor beta chains originate from one sample sequenced in a study of blood T cell repertoires in COVID-19. Clones were read by immunoSEQ multiplex PCR, and TCRdb kept only the in-frame ones, dropping some. The repertoire consists of just under 50,000 clones, with 84% occurring once and the leading ten covering about 8%. Material: peripheral blood. The receptor source for this set is a human donor in a cohort sampled during active COVID-19.

V and J are TRBV5-1 and TRBJ1-2; 11 bases match TRBD1. Germline CDR1 SGHRS, CDR2 YFSETQ. The V and J ends lost 3 bases and 6 bases, in that order; junction bases with no gene match: 7. This CDR3 spans 15 amino acids. DNA of the CDR3: TGCGCCAGCAGCTACCCGGGACAGGGGGGGAATGGCTACACCTTC. Translated: CASSYPGQGGNGYTF.

The chain joins TRBV6-6 to TRBJ1-2; 8 bases map to TRBD1. The germline V gene encodes CDR1 MNHNY and CDR2 SVGAGI (reference sequence). V trimming: 2 bases; J trimming: 2 bases; junction bases outside the gene matches: 4. The CDR3 spans 15 residues. The CDR3: CASSYGQGRNYGYTF. Written as DNA, the CDR3 is TGTGCCAGCAGTTACGGACAGGGTCGGAACTATGGCTACACCTTC.

The chain combines TRBV11-2 with TRBJ2-5, with D perhaps matching TRBD1 (6 bases). Germline V CDR1 and CDR2: SGHAT, FQNNGV. The CDR3 sequence is 16 residues long. V lost 6 bases, J lost 2 bases, and 19 bases lay in between. Here the CDR3 reads CASSLRWVDSQETQYF. In DNA form, the CDR3 reads TGTGCCAGCAGTCTGAGATGGGTGGACAGTCAAGAGACCCAGTACTTC. The complete variable domain, with remaining parts taken from reference TRBV11-2 and TRBJ2-5, reads EAGVAQSPRYKIIEKRQSVAFWCNPISGHATLYWYQQILGQGPKLLIQFQNNGVVDDSQLPKDRFSAERLKGVDSTLKIQPAKLEDSAVYLCASSLRWVDSQETQYFGPGTRLLVL.